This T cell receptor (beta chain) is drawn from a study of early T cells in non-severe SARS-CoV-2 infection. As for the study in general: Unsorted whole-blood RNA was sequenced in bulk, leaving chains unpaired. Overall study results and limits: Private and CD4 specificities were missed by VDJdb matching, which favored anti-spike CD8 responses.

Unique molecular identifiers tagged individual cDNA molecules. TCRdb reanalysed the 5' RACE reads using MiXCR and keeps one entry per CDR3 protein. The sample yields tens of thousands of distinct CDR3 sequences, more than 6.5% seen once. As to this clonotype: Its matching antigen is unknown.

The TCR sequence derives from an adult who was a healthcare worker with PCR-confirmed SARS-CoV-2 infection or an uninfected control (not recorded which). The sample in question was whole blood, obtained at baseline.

The CDR3 DNA sequence: TGCGCCAGCAGCCAAGATGCCGGACAGGGCCATAATTCACCCCTCCACTTT. It encodes CASSQDAGQGHNSPLHF. The chain combines TRBV4-3 with TRBJ1-6, with 8 bases fitting TRBD1. The CDR3 contains 17 residues. Germline V gene sequence: CDR1 LGHNA, CDR2 YSLEER. Trimming removed 0 bases from V and 5 bases from J; junction bases left unmatched: 6.